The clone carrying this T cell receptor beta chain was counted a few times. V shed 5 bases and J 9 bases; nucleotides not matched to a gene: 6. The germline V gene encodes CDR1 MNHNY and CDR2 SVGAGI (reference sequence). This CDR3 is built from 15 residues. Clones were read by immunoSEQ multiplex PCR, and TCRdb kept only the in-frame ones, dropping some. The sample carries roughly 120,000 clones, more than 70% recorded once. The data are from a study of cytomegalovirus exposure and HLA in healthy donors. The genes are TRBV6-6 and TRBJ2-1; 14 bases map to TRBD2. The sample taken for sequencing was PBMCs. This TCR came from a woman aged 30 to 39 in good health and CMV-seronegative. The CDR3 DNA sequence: TGTGCCAGCAGTCAGACTAGCGGGGGGGCCAGTGAGCAGTTCTTC. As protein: CASSQTSGGASEQFF.